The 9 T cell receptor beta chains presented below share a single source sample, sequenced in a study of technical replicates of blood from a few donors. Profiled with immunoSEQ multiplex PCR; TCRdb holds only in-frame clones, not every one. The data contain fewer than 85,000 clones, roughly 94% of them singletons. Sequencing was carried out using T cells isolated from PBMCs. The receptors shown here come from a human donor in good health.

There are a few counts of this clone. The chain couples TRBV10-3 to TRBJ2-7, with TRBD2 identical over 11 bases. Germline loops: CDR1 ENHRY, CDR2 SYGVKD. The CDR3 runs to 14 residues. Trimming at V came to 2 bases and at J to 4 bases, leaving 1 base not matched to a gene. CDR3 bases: TGTGCCATCAGTGAGGCTAGCGGGGGGTACGAGCAGTACTTC. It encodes CAISEASGGYEQYF.

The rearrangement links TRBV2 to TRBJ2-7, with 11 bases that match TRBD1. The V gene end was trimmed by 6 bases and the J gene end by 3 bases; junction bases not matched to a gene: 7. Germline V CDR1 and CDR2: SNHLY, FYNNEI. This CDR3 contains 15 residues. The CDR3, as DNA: TGTGCCAGCAGATTAGGGACAGGGGGGGACTACGAGCAGTACTTC. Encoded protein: CASRLGTGGDYEQYF.

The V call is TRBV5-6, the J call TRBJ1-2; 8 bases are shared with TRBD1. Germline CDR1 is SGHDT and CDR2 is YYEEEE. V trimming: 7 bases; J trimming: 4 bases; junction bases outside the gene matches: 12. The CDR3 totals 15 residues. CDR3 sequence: CASEAGGSLPYGYTF. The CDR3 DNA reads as TGTGCCAGCGAGGCAGGGGGCTCGCTACCCTATGGCTACACCTTC.

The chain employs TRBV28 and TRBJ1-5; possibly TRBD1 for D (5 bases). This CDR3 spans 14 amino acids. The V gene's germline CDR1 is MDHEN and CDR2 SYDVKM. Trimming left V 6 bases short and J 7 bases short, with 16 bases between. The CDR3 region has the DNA TGTGCCAGCAGCCTTACGAGGACACTGCAGCCCCAGCATTTT. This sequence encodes CASSLTRTLQPQHF.

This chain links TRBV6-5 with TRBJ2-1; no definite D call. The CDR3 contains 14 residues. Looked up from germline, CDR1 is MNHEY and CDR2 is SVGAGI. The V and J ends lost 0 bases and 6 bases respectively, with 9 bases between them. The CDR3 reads CASSYSSPGNEQFF. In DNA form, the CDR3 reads TGTGCCAGCAGTTACTCGAGCCCAGGCAATGAGCAGTTCTTC.

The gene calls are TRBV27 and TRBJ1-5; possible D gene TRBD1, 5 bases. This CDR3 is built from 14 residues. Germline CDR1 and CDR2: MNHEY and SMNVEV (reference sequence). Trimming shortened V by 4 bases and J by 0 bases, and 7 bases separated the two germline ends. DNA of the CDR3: TGTGCCAGCAGTTCGACAGATAGCAATCAGCCCCAGCATTTT. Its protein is CASSSTDSNQPQHF.

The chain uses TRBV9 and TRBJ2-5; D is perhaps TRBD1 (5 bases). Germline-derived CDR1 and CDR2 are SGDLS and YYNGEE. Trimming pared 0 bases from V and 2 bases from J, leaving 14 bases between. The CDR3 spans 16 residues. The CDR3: CASSVGGRGGQETQYF. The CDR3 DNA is TGTGCCAGCAGCGTAGGGGGTAGGGGCGGACAAGAGACCCAGTACTTC.

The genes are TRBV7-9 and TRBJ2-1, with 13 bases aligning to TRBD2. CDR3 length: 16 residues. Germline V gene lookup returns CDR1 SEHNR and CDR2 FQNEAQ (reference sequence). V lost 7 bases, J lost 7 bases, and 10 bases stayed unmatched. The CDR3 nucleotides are TGTGCCAGCACCCTACTCGGACTAGCGGGAGAGAATGAGCAGTTCTTC. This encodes CASTLLGLAGENEQFF.

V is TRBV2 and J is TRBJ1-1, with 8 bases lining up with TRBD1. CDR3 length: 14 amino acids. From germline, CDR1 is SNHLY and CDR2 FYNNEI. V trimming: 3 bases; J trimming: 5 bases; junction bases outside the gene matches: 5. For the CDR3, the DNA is TGTGCCAGCAGTGAGTCACAGGGGGAAACTGAAGCTTTCTTT. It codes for CASSESQGETEAFF.